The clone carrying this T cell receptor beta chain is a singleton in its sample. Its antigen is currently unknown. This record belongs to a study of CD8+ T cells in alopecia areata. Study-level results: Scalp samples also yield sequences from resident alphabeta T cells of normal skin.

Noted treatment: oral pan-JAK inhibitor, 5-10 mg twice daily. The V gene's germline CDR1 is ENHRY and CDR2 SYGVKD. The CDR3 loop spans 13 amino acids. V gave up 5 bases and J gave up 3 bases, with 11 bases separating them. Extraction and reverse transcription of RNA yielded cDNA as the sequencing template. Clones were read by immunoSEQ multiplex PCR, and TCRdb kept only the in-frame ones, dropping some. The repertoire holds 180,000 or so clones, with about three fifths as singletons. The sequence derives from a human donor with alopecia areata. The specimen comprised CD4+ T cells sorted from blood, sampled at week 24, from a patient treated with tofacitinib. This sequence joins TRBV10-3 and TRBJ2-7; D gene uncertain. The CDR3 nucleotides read TGTGCCATCAGTCAGGACGGTATCTACGAGCAGTACTTC. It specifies CAISQDGIYEQYF.